Sequencing of this TCR beta chain was carried out in a study of shared T cell receptors in the human thymus. This table comes from immunoSEQ multiplex PCR, and its TCRdb copy is limited to in-frame clones, with some not included. Among hundreds of thousands of clones listed, approximately 88% were seen once. The sample was also reused in another study, on human thymus T cells. That source adds: Having corrective surgery for congenital heart defects, healthy Finnish infants were the ones who donated. Thymic resections from corrective heart surgery supplied the tissue. Apparent skewing of V and J gene usage characterized both thymic and blood repertoires. There were highly overlapping thymic repertoires among unrelated individuals, as related research reported.

Sequencing was performed on thymocytes. This receptor was obtained from a boy under two years old with a congenital heart defect.

The CDR3 region has the DNA TGTGCCAGCAGCCCCTTGAGGGGGCGAGTAGCTTTCTTT. Its translation: CASSPLRGRVAFF. The rearrangement uses TRBV7-6 and TRBJ1-1, with 7 positions matching TRBD1. CDR1 and CDR2 from the germline V gene are SGHVS and FNYEAQ. This CDR3 has 13 residues. V lost 5 bases and J lost 10; bases outside the gene matches: 10.